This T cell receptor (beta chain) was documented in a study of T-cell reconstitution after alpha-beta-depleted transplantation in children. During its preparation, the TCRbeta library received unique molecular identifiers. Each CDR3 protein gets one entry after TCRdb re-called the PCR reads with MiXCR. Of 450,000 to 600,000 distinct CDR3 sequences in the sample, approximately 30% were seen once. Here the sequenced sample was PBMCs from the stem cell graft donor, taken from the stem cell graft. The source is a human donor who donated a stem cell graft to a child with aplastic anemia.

The CDR3 here is CASSLAGRPPEAFF. The CDR3, as DNA: TGTGCCAGCAGTTTAGCAGGGAGACCGCCTGAAGCTTTCTTT. The rearrangement uses TRBV12-3 or TRBV12-4 and TRBJ1-1; D remains ambiguous. The CDR3 totals 14 residues. V was trimmed by 0 bases and J by 6 bases, leaving 11 bases between them.